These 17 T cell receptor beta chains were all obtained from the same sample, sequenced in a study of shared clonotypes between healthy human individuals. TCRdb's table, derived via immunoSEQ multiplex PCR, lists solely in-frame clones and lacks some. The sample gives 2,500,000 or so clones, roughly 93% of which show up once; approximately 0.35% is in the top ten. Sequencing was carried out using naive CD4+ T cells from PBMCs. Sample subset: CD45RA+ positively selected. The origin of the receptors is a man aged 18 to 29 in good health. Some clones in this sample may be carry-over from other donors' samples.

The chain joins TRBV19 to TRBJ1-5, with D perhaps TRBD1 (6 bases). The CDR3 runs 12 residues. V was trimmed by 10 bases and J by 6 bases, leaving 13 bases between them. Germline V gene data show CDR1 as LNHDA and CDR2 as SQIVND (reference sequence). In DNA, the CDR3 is TGTGCCACCGCGCAGGGGTTTCAGCCCCAGCATTTT. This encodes CATAQGFQPQHF.

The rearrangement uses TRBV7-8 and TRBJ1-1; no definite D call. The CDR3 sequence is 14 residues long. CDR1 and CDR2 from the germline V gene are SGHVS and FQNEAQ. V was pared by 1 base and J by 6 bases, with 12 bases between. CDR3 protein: CASSLEESSSEAFF. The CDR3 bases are TGTGCCAGCAGCTTAGAAGAGAGTAGCTCTGAAGCTTTCTTT.

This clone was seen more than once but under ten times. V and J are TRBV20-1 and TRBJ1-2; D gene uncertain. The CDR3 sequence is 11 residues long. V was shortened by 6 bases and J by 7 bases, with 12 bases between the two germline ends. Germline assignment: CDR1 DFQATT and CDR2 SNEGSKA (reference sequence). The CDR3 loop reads CSAVGGSGYTF. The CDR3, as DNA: TGCAGTGCCGTGGGAGGGAGTGGCTACACCTTC.

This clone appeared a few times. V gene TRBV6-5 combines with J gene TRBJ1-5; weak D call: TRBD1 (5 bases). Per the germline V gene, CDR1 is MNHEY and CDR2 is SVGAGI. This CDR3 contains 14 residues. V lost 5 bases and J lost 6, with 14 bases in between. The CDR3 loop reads CASSQFGGGQPQHF. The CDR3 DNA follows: TGTGCCAGCAGTCAATTCGGTGGGGGTCAGCCCCAGCATTTT.

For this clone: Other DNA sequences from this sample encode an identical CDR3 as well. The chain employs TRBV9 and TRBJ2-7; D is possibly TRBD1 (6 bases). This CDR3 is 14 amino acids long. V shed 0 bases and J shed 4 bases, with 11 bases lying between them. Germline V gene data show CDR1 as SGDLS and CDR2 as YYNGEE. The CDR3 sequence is CASSVAGHNYEQYF. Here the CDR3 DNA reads TGTGCCAGCAGCGTAGCGGGACATAATTACGAGCAGTACTTC.

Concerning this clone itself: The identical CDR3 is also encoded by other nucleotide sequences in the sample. For the CDR3, the DNA is TGTGCCAGCAGCTTAGCGAGGGGAGATACGCAGTATTTT. Encoded protein: CASSLARGDTQYF. V is TRBV7-2 and J is TRBJ2-3; D could derive from TRBD1 or TRBD2 (5 bases each). This CDR3 comprises 13 residues. The germline gives CDR1 SGHTA, CDR2 FQGNSA. Trimming stripped 0 bases from V and 5 bases from J, with 6 bases between.

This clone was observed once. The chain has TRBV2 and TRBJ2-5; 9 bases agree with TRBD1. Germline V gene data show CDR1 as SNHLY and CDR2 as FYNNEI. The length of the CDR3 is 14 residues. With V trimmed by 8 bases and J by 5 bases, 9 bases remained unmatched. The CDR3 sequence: CASSKQGAEETQYF. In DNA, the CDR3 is TGTGCCAGCTCGAAACAGGGGGCGGAGGAGACCCAGTACTTC.

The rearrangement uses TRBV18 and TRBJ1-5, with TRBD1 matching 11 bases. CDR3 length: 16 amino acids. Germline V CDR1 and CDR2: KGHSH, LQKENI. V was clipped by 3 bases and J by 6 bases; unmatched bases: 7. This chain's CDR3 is CASSPNGQGAGQPQHF. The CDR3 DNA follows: TGTGCCAGCTCACCGAACGGACAGGGGGCCGGTCAGCCCCAGCATTTT.

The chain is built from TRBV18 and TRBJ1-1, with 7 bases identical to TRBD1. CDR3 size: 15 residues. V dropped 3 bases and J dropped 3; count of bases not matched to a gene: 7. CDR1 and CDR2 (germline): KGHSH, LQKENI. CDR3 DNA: TGTGCCAGCTCACCCGCCCGACAGGGCTACACTGAAGCTTTCTTT. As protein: CASSPARQGYTEAFF.

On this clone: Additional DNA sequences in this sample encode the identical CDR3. CDR3 coding DNA: TGTGCCAGCAGCTTGCCAGGCGCGAACACCGGGGAGCTGTTTTTT. Residues: CASSLPGANTGELFF. The J gene is TRBJ2-2, the V gene TRBV5-6; D gene ambiguous. Germline V gives CDR1 SGHDT, CDR2 YYEEEE. The CDR3 is 15 amino acids. Trimming pared 1 base from V and 0 bases from J, leaving 7 bases between.

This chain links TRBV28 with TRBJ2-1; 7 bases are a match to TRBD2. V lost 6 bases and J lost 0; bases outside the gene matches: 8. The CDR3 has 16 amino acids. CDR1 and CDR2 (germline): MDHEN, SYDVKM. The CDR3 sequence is CASSLLSGNSYNEQFF. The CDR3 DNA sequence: TGTGCCAGCAGCCTACTGAGCGGGAACTCCTACAATGAGCAGTTCTTC.

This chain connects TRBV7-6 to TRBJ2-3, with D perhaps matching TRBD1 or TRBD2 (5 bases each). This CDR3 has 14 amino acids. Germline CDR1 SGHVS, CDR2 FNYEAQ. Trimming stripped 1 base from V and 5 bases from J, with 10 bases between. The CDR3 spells CASSLVRGEDTQYF. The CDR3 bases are TGTGCCAGCAGCTTAGTAAGGGGAGAAGATACGCAGTATTTT.

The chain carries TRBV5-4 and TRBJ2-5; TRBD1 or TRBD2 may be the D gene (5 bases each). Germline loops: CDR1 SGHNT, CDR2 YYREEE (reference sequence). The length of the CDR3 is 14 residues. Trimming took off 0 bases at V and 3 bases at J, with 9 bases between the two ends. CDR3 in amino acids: CASSLDQGEETQYF. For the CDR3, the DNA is TGTGCCAGCAGCTTGGATCAGGGAGAAGAGACCCAGTACTTC.

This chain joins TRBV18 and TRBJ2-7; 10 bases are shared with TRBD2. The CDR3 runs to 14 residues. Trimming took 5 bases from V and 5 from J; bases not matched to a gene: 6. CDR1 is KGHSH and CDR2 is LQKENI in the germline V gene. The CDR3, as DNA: TGTGCCAGCTCAGCAGCGGGAGGGCTAAACGAGCAGTACTTC. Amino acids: CASSAAGGLNEQYF.

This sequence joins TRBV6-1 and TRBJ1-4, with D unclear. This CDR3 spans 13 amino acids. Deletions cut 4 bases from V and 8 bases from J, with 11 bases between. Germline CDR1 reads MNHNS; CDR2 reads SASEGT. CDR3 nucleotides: TGTGCCAGCAGTGCTCATGGTTGGGAAAAACTGTTTTTT. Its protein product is CASSAHGWEKLFF.

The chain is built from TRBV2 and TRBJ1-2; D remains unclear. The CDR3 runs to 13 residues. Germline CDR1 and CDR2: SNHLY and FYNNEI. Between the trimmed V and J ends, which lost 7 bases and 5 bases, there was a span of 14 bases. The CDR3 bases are TGTGCCAGCAAGCCCGCACCTCTTTATGGCTACACCTTC. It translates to CASKPAPLYGYTF.

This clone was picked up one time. The CDR3 sequence: CASSRPTGYTEAFF. DNA of the CDR3: TGTGCCAGCAGTCGACCAACAGGGTACACTGAAGCTTTCTTT. The genes are TRBV28 and TRBJ1-1; maybe TRBD1 (6 bases). The germline CDR1 and CDR2 sequences are MDHEN and SYDVKM. Trimming pared 5 bases from V and 3 bases from J, leaving 13 bases between. The CDR3 totals 14 residues. Supplemented by reference TRBV28 and TRBJ1-1, the full variable domain reads DVKVTQSSRYLVKRTGEKVFLECVQDMDHENMFWYRQDPGLGLRLIYFSYDVKMKEKGDIPEGYSVSREKKERFSLILESASTNQTSMYLCASSRPTGYTEAFFGQGTRLTVV.